Shown below are 16 T cell receptor beta chains from a single sample sequenced in a study of blood T cell repertoires in COVID-19. The protocol was immunoSEQ multiplex PCR, while the TCRdb copy is restricted to in-frame clones and leaves out a portion. The data show more than 250,000 clones, over 75% seen once. The specimen was peripheral blood. These receptors were obtained from a man aged 50 or older with active or convalescent COVID-19.

The chain combines TRBV5-5 with TRBJ2-5; D unclear. Germline V CDR1 and CDR2: SGHKS, YYEKEE (reference sequence). Trimming cost V 1 base and J 0 bases, with 7 bases left between them. CDR3 length: 14 residues. In DNA, the CDR3 is TGTGCCAGCAGCTTGTTGTCCAACCAAGAGACCCAGTACTTC. The encoded protein is CASSLLSNQETQYF.

The CDR3 sequence is CASSDKTSLAGGSRYF. The CDR3 nucleotides are TGTGCCAGCAGCGATAAGACCTCCTTGGCGGGGGGTTCTCGGTACTTC. The J gene is TRBJ2-5, the V gene TRBV5-4; TRBD2 matches 8 bases. CDR1 SGHNT and CDR2 YYREEE come from the germline V gene (reference sequence). The V segment lost 4 bases and the J segment 13 bases; nucleotides outside the gene matches: 21. There are 16 residues in the CDR3.

The rearrangement links TRBV9 to TRBJ2-6, with D possibly TRBD2 on 5 matching bases. There are 17 residues in the CDR3. Germline V lookup: CDR1 SGDLS, CDR2 YYNGEE. Trimming took off 3 bases at V and 0 bases at J, with 13 bases between the two ends. The CDR3 here is CASSALQRGSGANVLTF. CDR3 DNA sequence: TGTGCCAGCAGCGCCCTCCAACGGGGCTCTGGGGCCAACGTCCTGACTTTC.

The V gene is TRBV30, the J gene TRBJ1-1, with D unclear. In germline, CDR1 is GTSNPN, CDR2 SVGIG (reference sequence). CDR3 size: 13 residues. The ends were cut back, 1 base at V and 0 bases at J, with 6 bases in the middle. The CDR3 DNA follows: TGTGCCTGGAGTGGGGCACTGAACACTGAAGCTTTCTTT. As protein: CAWSGALNTEAFF. Complete variable domain (other parts from reference TRBV30 and TRBJ1-1): SQTIHQWPATLVQPVGSPLSLECTVEGTSNPNLYWYRQAAGRGLQLLFYSVGIGQISSEVPQNLSASRPQDRQFILSSKKLLLSDSGFYLCAWSGALNTEAFFGQGTRLTVV.

This sequence joins TRBV2 and TRBJ2-5; TRBD1 aligns across 9 bases. The germline gives CDR1 SNHLY, CDR2 FYNNEI. This CDR3 contains 14 residues. Here the CDR3 reads CATNRGTGQETQYF. For the CDR3, the DNA is TGTGCTACTAATCGAGGGACAGGGCAAGAGACCCAGTACTTC.

In nucleotides, the CDR3 is TGTGCCAGCAGTTCCGGACAGGGCGTCTCTGGGGCCAACGTCCTGACTTTC. As protein: CASSSGQGVSGANVLTF. J is TRBJ2-6 and V is TRBV28, with TRBD1 matching over 8 bases. V was clipped by 4 bases and J by 0 bases; unmatched bases: 5. The CDR3 totals 17 residues. Germline V lookup: CDR1 MDHEN, CDR2 SYDVKM.

This clone was seen a few times. The chain couples TRBV11-1 to TRBJ2-1, with D perhaps matching TRBD1 (5 bases). The length of the CDR3 is 15 residues. V gave up 5 bases and J gave up 4 bases, with 15 bases separating them. In germline, CDR1 is SGHAT, CDR2 FQDESV (reference sequence). The CDR3 sequence is CASSILDSEYNEQFF. CDR3 coding DNA: TGTGCCAGCAGCATCCTCGACAGCGAATACAATGAGCAGTTCTTC.

The chain combines TRBV30 with TRBJ1-1, with TRBD1 matching over 9 bases. The junction had 9 bases not matched to a gene; V was cut back by 4 bases and J by 0 bases. The CDR3 loop spans 16 amino acids. The germline V gene encodes CDR1 GTSNPN and CDR2 SVGIG (reference sequence). The CDR3 here is CAWIAGTGFMNTEAFF. The CDR3 DNA reads as TGTGCCTGGATCGCCGGGACAGGGTTCATGAACACTGAAGCTTTCTTT.

The table lists this clone with a few counts. The chain has TRBV24-1 and TRBJ1-2; D possibly corresponds to TRBD1 (5 bases). The CDR3 is 13 residues long. Trimming shortened V by 7 bases and J by 4 bases, and 12 bases separated the two germline ends. The germline V gene encodes CDR1 KGHDR and CDR2 SFDVKD. CDR3 protein: CATRGGEGYGYTF. CDR3 DNA sequence: TGTGCCACCAGGGGAGGGGAGGGCTATGGCTACACCTTC.

CDR3 nucleotide sequence: TGTGCCACCAGTGTACTAGCGGTTTACGAGCAGTACTTC. It is translated as CATSVLAVYEQYF. The rearrangement links TRBV24-1 to TRBJ2-7, with 8 bases that match TRBD2. CDR1 and CDR2 from the germline V gene are KGHDR and SFDVKD. V lost 5 bases to trimming and J lost 4 bases; unmatched junction nucleotides: 3. CDR3 length: 13 amino acids.

The gene calls are TRBV20-1 and TRBJ2-1, with 9 nucleotides matching TRBD2. The CDR3 totals 14 residues. The germline V gene has CDR1 DFQATT and CDR2 SNEGSKA (reference sequence). The V gene end was trimmed by 3 bases and the J gene end by 7 bases; junction bases not matched to a gene: 7. The CDR3 region is CSASLGLAPNEQFF. The CDR3 region has the DNA TGCAGTGCTAGTCTCGGACTAGCGCCAAATGAGCAGTTCTTC.

The chain employs TRBV28 and TRBJ1-3; the D gene is possibly TRBD1 (5 bases). Trimming cost V 3 bases and J 2 bases, with 11 bases left between them. The CDR3 has 15 amino acids. CDR1 MDHEN and CDR2 SYDVKM come from the germline V gene. The DNA for the CDR3 is TGTGCCAGCAGTTTGGGGGGGATTCCTGGAAACACCATATATTTT. This translates into CASSLGGIPGNTIYF.

This rearrangement joins TRBV29-1 to TRBJ1-2, with D maybe TRBD1 (6 bases). The CDR3 has 13 amino acids. With 5 bases removed from V and 4 bases from J, the gap between germline ends came to 14 bases. CDR1 is SQVTM, CDR2 ANQGSEA, per germline. The CDR3 DNA follows: TGCAGCGTTCTCGAGACAGGCGTCTATGGCTACACCTTC. Translating it yields CSVLETGVYGYTF.

The chain joins TRBV4-2 to TRBJ2-3; maybe TRBD2 (6 bases). Deletions cut 4 bases from V and 7 bases from J, with 21 bases between. The CDR3 contains 16 residues. Germline lookup yields CDR1 LGHNA and CDR2 YNFKEQ. CDR3 protein: CASSLTTRPDHHTQYF. CDR3 nucleotides: TGTGCCAGCAGCCTCACGACTAGGCCTGATCATCATACGCAGTATTTT.

This rearrangement joins TRBV7-9 to TRBJ1-1, with D unresolved. The CDR3 contains 13 residues. The ends were cut back, 4 bases at V and 4 bases at J, with 10 bases in the middle. The germline V gene has CDR1 SEHNR and CDR2 FQNEAQ (reference sequence). The CDR3: CASSSNQLTEAFF. The DNA for the CDR3 is TGTGCCAGCAGCTCTAATCAACTCACTGAAGCTTTCTTT.

This chain joins TRBV7-9 and TRBJ2-5; 10 nucleotides line up with TRBD2. This CDR3 is 15 amino acids long. Losses at the gene ends were 5 bases for V and 3 bases for J; bases not matched to a gene: 6. Germline V gives CDR1 SEHNR, CDR2 FQNEAQ (reference sequence). The CDR3 coding sequence is TGTGCCAGCAGCCCGGGTGGACTAGCGGAAGAGACCCAGTACTTC. Translated: CASSPGGLAEETQYF.